The clone carrying this T cell receptor (beta chain) was counted many times. Its target is unknown. V was clipped by 0 bases and J by 6 bases; unmatched bases: 5. This CDR3 has 16 amino acids. In germline, CDR1 is DFQATT, CDR2 SNEGSKA (reference sequence). This sample's TCRbeta library carried unique molecular identifier barcodes. From the PCR reads, TCRdb called clonotypes with MiXCR, one entry per CDR3 protein. Among around 580,000 distinct CDR3 sequences listed, approximately 22% were seen once. The data originate from a study of T-cell reconstitution after alpha-beta-depleted transplantation in children. Study-level results: Several hundred graft clones that had expanded were reportedly the source of alpha-beta T cells about two months after transplant. After one year, T-cell counts and TCRbeta diversity mostly came from new T cells. Surviving thymic progenitors and recipient T cells were the source of high TCRbeta diversity at day 60 in some patients.

The TCR originated in a boy less than two years old who had a stem cell transplant for acute myeloid leukemia, so the T cells may come from the graft donor. The chain couples TRBV20-1 to TRBJ2-2; 12 nucleotides line up with TRBD2. This material consisted of PBMCs, mostly from graft donor cells, taken 360 days after TCRalphabeta/CD19-depleted stem cell transplant. The CDR3 coding sequence is TGCAGTGCTAGAGACAGACTAGCGGGGGTCCCCGGGGAGCTGTTTTTT. This encodes CSARDRLAGVPGELFF.